This T cell receptor beta chain was sequenced during a study of blood T cell repertoires in COVID-19. Whole-study context: Some COVID-19 samples were acute and others convalescent; all came from the United States, Italy and Spain. T cells, B-cell-depleted T cells, or PBMCs provided the cDNA or gDNA that served as material.

Original handling: Nucleated cell number was recorded as an estimate derived from reference gene primer amplification. Libraries were prepared by immunoSEQ multiplex PCR; TCRdb keeps only in-frame clonotypes and omits some of them. That table is the source of V, J and clone size, and D and trimming were worked out from the DNA. The sample records around 15,000 clones, 84% being singletons. In germline, CDR1 is LGHNA, CDR2 YSLEER. Trimming at V came to 0 bases and at J to 3 bases, leaving 4 bases not matched to a gene. The CDR3 sequence is 15 residues long. The source material was peripheral blood. This TCR derives from a human donor in a cohort sampled during active COVID-19. The chain carries TRBV4-3 and TRBJ2-7; 8 bases map to TRBD2. CDR3 loop: CASSQDRSGIYEQYF. CDR3 DNA: TGCGCCAGCAGCCAAGATCGTAGCGGGATCTACGAGCAGTACTTC.